The 6 T cell receptor beta chains in this list originate from one sample, sequenced in a study of control samples from healthy donors and cancer patients. Some clones are missing from TCRdb's copy, which holds only in-frame ones; the method was immunoSEQ multiplex PCR. The sample lists tens of thousands of clones, approximately 94% occurring once. Specimen: blood. The receptors shown here come from a man between 60 and 75 years old in good health.

The V call is TRBV9, the J call TRBJ2-1; 8 bases agree with TRBD2. Germline V gives CDR1 SGDLS, CDR2 YYNGEE. J gave up 8 bases and V 0 bases, and 13 bases lay outside the gene matches. The CDR3 loop spans 17 amino acids. CDR3 DNA sequence: TGTGCCAGCAGCGTAGAGGGGAGGACCGGGACTAGGTATGAGCAGTTCTTC. Amino acids: CASSVEGRTGTRYEQFF.

This chain connects TRBV6-2 or TRBV6-3 to TRBJ2-3; 7 nucleotides align to TRBD2. V lost 5 bases, J lost 2 bases, and 10 bases stayed unmatched. The CDR3 covers 16 residues. CDR1 MNHEY and CDR2 SVGEGT come from the germline V gene. CDR3 region: CASSPIPSGLTDTQYF. The CDR3 DNA reads TGTGCCAGCAGTCCAATACCTAGCGGACTCACAGATACGCAGTATTTT.

The chain combines TRBV5-1 with TRBJ2-1; 10 nucleotides match TRBD2. The CDR3 length is 15 residues. The ends lost 0 bases at V and 7 bases at J; junction bases unmatched: 4. Germline CDR1 is SGHRS and CDR2 is YFSETQ. CDR3 residues: CASSLGASGRNEQFF. DNA for the CDR3: TGCGCCAGCAGCTTGGGAGCTAGCGGGAGAAATGAGCAGTTCTTC.

The chain couples TRBV2 to TRBJ2-5; D gene unclear. This CDR3 is 14 amino acids long. The V and J ends lost 3 bases and 1 base respectively, with 9 bases between them. Germline V gives CDR1 SNHLY, CDR2 FYNNEI. CDR3 sequence: CASSDVRTQETQYF. In DNA, the CDR3 is TGTGCCAGCAGTGATGTAAGGACCCAAGAGACCCAGTACTTC.

J is TRBJ1-1 and V is TRBV11-2, with 11 bases aligning to TRBD1. Germline CDR1 SGHAT, CDR2 FQNNGV. The junction had 5 bases not matched to a gene; V was cut back by 5 bases and J by 3 bases. The CDR3 sequence is 15 residues long. The DNA for the CDR3 is TGTGCCAGCAGCCCACGGACAGGGGGCGACACTGAAGCTTTCTTT. It specifies CASSPRTGGDTEAFF.

This clone was seen a handful of times. DNA of the CDR3: TGTGCCACCAGTGATGCCTTTGGAGCGGGAGAGACCCAGTACTTC. It encodes CATSDAFGAGETQYF. This chain uses TRBV24-1 with TRBJ2-5; maybe TRBD2 (6 bases). V was pared by 3 bases and J by 4 bases, with 14 bases between. The CDR3 contains 15 residues. The germline gives CDR1 KGHDR, CDR2 SFDVKD.